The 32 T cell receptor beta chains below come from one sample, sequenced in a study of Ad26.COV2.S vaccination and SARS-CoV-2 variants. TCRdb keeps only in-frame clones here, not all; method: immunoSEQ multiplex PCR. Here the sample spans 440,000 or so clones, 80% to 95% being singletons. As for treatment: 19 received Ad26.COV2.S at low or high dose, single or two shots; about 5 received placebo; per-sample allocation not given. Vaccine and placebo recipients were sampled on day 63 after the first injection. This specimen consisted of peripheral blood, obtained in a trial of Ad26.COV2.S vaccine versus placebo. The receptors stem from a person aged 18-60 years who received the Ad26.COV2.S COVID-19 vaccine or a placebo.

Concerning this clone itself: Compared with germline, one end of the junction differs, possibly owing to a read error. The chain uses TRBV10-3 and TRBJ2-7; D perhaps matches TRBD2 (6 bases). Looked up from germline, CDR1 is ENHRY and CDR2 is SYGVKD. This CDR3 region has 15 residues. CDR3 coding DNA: TGTGCCACCAGTTCTATGGGGGGTATTCCCTACGAGCAGTACTTC. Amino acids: CATSSMGGIPYEQYF.

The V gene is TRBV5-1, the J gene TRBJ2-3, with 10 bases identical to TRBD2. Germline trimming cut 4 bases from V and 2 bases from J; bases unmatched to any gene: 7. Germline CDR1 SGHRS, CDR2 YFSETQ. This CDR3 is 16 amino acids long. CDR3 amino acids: CASSSWTSGPTDTQYF. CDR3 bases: TGCGCCAGCAGCAGTTGGACTAGCGGACCCACAGATACGCAGTATTTT.

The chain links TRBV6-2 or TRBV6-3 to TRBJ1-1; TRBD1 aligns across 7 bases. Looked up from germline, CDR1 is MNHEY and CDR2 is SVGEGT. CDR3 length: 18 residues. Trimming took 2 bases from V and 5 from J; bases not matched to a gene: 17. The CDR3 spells CASSYPTGRDRVWTEAFF. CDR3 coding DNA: TGTGCCAGCAGTTACCCCACGGGCAGAGACAGGGTATGGACTGAAGCTTTCTTT.

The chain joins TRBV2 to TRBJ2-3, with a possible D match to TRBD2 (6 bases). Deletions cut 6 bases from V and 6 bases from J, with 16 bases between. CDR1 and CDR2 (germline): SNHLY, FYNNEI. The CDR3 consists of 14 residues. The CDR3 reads CASRPRPAGDTQYF. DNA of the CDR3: TGTGCCAGCAGACCCCGCCCGGCGGGGGATACGCAGTATTTT.

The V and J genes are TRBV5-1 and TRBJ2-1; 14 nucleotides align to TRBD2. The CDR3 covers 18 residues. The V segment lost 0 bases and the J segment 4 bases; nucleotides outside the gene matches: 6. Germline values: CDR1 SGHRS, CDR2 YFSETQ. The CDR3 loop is CASSLGTSGGLLYNEQFF. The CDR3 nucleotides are TGCGCCAGCAGCTTGGGGACTAGCGGGGGGCTTCTTTACAATGAGCAGTTCTTC.

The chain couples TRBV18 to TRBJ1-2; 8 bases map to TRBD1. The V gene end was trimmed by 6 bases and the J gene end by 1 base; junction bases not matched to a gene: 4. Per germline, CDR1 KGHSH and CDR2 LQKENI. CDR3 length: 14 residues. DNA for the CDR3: TGTGCCAGCTCGACAGGGGCAAGTAACTATGGCTACACCTTC. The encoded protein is CASSTGASNYGYTF.

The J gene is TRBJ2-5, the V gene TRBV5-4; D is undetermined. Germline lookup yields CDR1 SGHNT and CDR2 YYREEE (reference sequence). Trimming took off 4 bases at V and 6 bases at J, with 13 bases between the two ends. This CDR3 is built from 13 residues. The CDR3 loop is CASSTGVEKTQYF. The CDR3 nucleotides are TGTGCCAGCAGCACGGGCGTAGAAAAGACCCAGTACTTC.

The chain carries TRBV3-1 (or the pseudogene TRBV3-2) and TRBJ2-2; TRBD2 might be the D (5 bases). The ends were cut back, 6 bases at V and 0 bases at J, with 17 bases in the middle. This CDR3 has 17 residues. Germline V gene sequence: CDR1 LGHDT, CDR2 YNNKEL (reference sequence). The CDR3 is CASRDWAAGANTGELFF. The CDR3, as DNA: TGTGCCAGCAGAGACTGGGCCGCGGGCGCGAACACCGGGGAGCTGTTTTTT.

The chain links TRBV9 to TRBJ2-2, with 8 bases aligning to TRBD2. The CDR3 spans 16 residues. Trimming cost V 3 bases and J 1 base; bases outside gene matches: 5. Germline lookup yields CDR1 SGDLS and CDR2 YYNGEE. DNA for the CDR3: TGTGCCAGCAGCGACACTAGCGGACTGAACACCGGGGAGCTGTTTTTT. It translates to CASSDTSGLNTGELFF.

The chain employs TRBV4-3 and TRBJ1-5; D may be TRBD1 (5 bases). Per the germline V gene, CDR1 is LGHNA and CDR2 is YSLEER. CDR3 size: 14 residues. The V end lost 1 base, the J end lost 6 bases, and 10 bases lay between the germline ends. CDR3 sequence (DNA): TGCGCCAGCAGCCAAGGCAGGGCGGGTCAGCCCCAGCATTTT. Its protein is CASSQGRAGQPQHF.

The CDR3: CASSLGQGPYGYTF. CDR3 nucleotide sequence: TGTGCCAGCAGCTTAGGACAGGGTCCCTATGGCTACACCTTC. V usage is TRBV7-6 and J usage is TRBJ1-2; 7 positions agree with TRBD1. CDR1 SGHVS and CDR2 FNYEAQ come from the germline V gene. The CDR3 length is 14 residues. Losses at the gene ends were 1 base for V and 4 bases for J; bases not matched to a gene: 3.

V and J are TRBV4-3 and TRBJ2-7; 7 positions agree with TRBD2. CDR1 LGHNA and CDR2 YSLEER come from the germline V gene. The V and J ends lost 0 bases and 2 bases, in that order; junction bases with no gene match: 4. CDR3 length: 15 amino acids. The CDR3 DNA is TGCGCCAGCAGCCAAGATTCTGGGGGGGCCTACGAGCAGTACTTC. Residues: CASSQDSGGAYEQYF.

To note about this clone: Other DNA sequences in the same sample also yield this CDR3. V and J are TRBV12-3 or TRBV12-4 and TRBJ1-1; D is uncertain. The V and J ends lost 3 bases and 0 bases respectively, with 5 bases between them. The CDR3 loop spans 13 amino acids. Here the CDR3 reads CASSFLVNTEAFF. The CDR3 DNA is TGTGCCAGCAGTTTTTTGGTGAACACTGAAGCTTTCTTT.

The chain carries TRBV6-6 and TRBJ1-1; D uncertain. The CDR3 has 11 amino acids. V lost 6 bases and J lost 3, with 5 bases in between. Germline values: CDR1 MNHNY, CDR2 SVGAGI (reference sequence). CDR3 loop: CASSYHTEAFF. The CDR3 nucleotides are TGTGCCAGCAGCTACCACACTGAAGCTTTCTTT.

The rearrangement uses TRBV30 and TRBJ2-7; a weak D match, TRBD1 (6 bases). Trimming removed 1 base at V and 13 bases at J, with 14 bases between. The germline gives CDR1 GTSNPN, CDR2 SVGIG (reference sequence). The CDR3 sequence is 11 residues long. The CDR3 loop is CAWSDPQGFYF. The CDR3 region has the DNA TGTGCCTGGAGTGACCCACAGGGTTTTTACTTC.

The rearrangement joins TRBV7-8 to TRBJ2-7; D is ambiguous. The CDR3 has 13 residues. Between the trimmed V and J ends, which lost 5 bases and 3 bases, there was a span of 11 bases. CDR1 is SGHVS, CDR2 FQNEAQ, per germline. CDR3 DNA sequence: TGTGCCAGCAGCCCACTCTACCTCTACGAGCAGTACTTC. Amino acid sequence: CASSPLYLYEQYF.

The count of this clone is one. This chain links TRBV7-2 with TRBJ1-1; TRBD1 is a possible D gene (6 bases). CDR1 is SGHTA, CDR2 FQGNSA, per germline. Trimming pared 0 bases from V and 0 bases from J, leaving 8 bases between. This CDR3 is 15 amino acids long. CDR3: CASSLAGAMNTEAFF. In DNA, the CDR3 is TGTGCCAGCAGCTTAGCGGGGGCCATGAACACTGAAGCTTTCTTT.

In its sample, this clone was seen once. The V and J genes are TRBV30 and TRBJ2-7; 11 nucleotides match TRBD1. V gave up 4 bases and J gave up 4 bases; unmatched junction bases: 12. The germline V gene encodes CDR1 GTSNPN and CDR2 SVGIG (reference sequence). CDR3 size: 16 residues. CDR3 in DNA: TGTGCCTGGACCCACCCAGGACAGGGGGCTTGGTACGAGCAGTACTTC. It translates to CAWTHPGQGAWYEQYF.

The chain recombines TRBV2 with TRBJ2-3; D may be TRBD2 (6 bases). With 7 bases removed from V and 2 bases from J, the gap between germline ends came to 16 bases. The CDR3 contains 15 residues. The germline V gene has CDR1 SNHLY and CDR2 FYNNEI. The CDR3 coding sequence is TGTGCCAGCATCCCGGGTCGGGGGACCACAGATACGCAGTATTTT. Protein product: CASIPGRGTTDTQYF.

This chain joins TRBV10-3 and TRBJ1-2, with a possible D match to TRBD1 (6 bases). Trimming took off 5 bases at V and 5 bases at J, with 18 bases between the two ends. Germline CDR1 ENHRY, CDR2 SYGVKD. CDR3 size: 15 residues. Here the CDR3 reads CAISKESGDGYGYTF. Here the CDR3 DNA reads TGTGCCATCAGTAAAGAGTCAGGGGATGGGTATGGCTACACCTTC.

The CDR3 DNA is TGTGCCAGCAGCACTAGGGGGCTAAGGGGGGAGCTGTTTTTT. Encoded protein: CASSTRGLRGELFF. The V gene is TRBV11-2, the J gene TRBJ2-2; 7 bases are shared with TRBD1. V shed 5 bases, J shed 8 bases, and the junction held 8 bases outside the gene matches. CDR3 length equals 14 residues. The germline V gene has CDR1 SGHAT and CDR2 FQNNGV.

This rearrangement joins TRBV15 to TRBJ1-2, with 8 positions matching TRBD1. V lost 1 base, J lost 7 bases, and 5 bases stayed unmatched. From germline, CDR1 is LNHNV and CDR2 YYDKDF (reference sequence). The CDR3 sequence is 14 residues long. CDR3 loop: CATSRGAGGGGYTF. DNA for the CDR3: TGTGCCACCAGCAGAGGGGCAGGGGGCGGTGGCTACACCTTC.

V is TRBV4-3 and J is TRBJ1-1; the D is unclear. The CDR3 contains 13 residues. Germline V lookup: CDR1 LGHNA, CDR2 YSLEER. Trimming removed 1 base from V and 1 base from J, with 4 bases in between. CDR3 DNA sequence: TGCGCCAGCAGCCAAGGCCCGAACACTGAAGCTTTCTTT. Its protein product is CASSQGPNTEAFF.

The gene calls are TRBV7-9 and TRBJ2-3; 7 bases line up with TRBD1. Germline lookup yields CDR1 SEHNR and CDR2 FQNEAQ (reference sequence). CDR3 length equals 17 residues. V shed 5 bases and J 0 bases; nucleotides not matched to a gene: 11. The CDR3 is CASSPAGDSFSTDTQYF. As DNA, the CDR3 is TGTGCCAGCAGCCCAGCTGGGGACAGCTTTAGCACAGATACGCAGTATTTT.

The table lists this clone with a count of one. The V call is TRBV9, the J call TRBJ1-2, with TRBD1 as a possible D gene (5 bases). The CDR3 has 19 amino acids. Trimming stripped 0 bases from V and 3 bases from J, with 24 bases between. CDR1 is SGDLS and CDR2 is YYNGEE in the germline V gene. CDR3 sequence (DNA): TGTGCCAGCAGCGTAGGAGGCAGCCTAACGAGCCCCAGGGACTATGGCTACACCTTC. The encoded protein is CASSVGGSLTSPRDYGYTF.

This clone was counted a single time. The CDR3 nucleotides are TGTGCCAGCAGTTTCGCATTCAATGAGCAGTTCTTC. The encoded protein is CASSFAFNEQFF. This chain uses TRBV12-3 or TRBV12-4 with TRBJ2-1; unclear D gene. The CDR3 loop spans 12 amino acids. Trimming removed 3 bases at V and 6 bases at J, with 6 bases between.

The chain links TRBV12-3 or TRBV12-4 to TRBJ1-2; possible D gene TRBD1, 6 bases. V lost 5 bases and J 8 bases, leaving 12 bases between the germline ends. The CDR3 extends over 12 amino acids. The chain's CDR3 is CASSKQGPGYTF. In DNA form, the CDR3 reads TGTGCCAGCAGTAAACAGGGTCCGGGCTACACCTTC.

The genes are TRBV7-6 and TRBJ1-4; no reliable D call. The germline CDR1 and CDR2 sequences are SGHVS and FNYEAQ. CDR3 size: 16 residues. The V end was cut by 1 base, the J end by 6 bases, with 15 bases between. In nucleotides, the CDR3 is TGTGCCAGCAGCTTAGTTGGTAACAGAGTCGATGAAAAACTGTTTTTT. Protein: CASSLVGNRVDEKLFF.

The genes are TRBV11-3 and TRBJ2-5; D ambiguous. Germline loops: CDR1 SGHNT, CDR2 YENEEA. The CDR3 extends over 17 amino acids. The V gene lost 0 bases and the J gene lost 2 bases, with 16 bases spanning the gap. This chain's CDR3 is CASSLDRPPVRQETQYF. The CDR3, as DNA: TGTGCCAGCAGCTTAGATCGACCCCCCGTGCGTCAAGAGACCCAGTACTTC.

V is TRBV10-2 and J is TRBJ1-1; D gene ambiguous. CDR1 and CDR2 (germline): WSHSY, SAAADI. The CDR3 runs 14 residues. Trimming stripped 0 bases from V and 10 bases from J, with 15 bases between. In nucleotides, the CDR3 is TGCGCCAGCAGTGAGTCACCGTCCGAAGAAGGAGCTTTCTTT. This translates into CASSESPSEEGAFF.

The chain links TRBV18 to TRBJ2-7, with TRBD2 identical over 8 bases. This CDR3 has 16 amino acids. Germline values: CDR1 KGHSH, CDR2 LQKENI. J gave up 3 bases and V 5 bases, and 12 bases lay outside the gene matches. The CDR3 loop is CASSWGWRGADYEQYF. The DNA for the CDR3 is TGTGCCAGCTCATGGGGATGGCGGGGGGCAGACTACGAGCAGTACTTC.

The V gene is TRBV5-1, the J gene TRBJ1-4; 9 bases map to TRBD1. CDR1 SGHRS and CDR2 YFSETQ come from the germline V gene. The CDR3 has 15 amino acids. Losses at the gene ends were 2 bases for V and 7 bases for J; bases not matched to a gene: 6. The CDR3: CASSFTGGAGEKLFF. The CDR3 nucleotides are TGCGCCAGCAGCTTCACAGGGGGCGCGGGTGAAAAACTGTTTTTT.